The 9 T cell receptor beta chains below all came from one sample that was sequenced in a study of T cells in Graves' hyperthyroidism and ophthalmopathy. Amplification yielded TCR beta CDR3 regions, with RNA transcripts as the source. Initially, a first-round RT-PCR of the TCR CDR3 employed the HTBI primer set. TCRdb ran MiXCR on the multiplex PCR reads and lists one entry per CDR3 protein. This sample has hundreds of thousands of distinct CDR3 sequences, with roughly an eighth found just once. Material: blood. All receptors derive from a young woman with Graves' hyperthyroidism.

This clonotype showed up just a few times. The junction departs from the called germline gene at one end, perhaps through a read error. The V and J genes are TRBV6-2 or TRBV6-3 and TRBJ1-1; tentatively, D is TRBD1 (6 bases). The CDR3 extends over 14 amino acids. Looked up from germline, CDR1 is MNHEY and CDR2 is SVGEGT. CDR3 bases: TGTGCCAGCAGTTCCTATCAGGGGAACACTGGAGCTTTCTTT. It specifies CASSSYQGNTGAFF.

This clonotype was recorded many times. J is TRBJ2-5 and V is TRBV6-1, with 7 positions matching TRBD2. The junction had 8 bases not matched to a gene; V was cut back by 5 bases and J by 2 bases. The CDR3 totals 15 residues. From germline, CDR1 is MNHNS and CDR2 SASEGT. CDR3: CASSYAGAVQETQYF. The CDR3 DNA sequence: TGTGCCAGCAGTTACGCGGGAGCCGTTCAAGAGACCCAGTACTTC.

This sequence joins TRBV6-1 and TRBJ1-5, with a weak D call TRBD1 (5 bases). Germline V gives CDR1 MNHNS, CDR2 SASEGT. V lost 6 bases, J lost 7 bases, and 16 bases lay in between. The CDR3 has 14 residues. The CDR3 DNA sequence: TGTGCCAGCAGGGACCCAGGGAACTTACAGCCCCAGCATTTT. As protein: CASRDPGNLQPQHF.

This clonotype has a count of ten or more. V is TRBV10-3 and J is TRBJ2-7; the D is unclear. Trimming cost V 6 bases and J 3 bases, with 9 bases left between them. CDR1 and CDR2 (germline): ENHRY, SYGVKD. There are 12 residues in the CDR3. The CDR3 sequence is CAIRTDRYEQYF. CDR3 sequence (DNA): TGTGCCATCAGAACTGACCGCTACGAGCAGTACTTC.

This chain connects TRBV29-1 to TRBJ2-7; D remains ambiguous. The CDR3 spans 12 residues. V dropped 7 bases and J dropped 4 bases, with 14 bases sitting between them. Germline V lookup: CDR1 SQVTM, CDR2 ANQGSEA. The CDR3 is CSATDGNYEQYF. The DNA of the CDR3 is TGCAGCGCCACGGATGGAAATTACGAGCAGTACTTC.

The gene calls are TRBV28 and TRBJ1-3; D not certain. The CDR3 has 13 amino acids. Trimming removed 3 bases at V and 5 bases at J, with 8 bases between. Germline loops: CDR1 MDHEN, CDR2 SYDVKM. CDR3 loop: CASSFSSRNTIYF. As DNA, the CDR3 is TGTGCCAGCAGTTTTTCCAGTAGAAACACCATATATTTT.

This clonotype was picked up many times. V is TRBV28 and J is TRBJ1-5; D might be TRBD1 (5 bases). This CDR3 has 13 amino acids. From germline, CDR1 is MDHEN and CDR2 SYDVKM. Trimming shortened V by 8 bases and J by 2 bases, and 10 bases separated the two germline ends. CDR3 DNA: TGTGCCAGCCTCCCGGGGGGCAATCAGCCCCAGCATTTT. Residues: CASLPGGNQPQHF.

The chain recombines TRBV20-1 with TRBJ2-2; TRBD1 matches at 7 bases. Germline lookup yields CDR1 DFQATT and CDR2 SNEGSKA (reference sequence). The CDR3 is 16 residues long. V shed 0 bases and J 7 bases; nucleotides not matched to a gene: 11. CDR3 sequence reads: CSARDLKGADNGELFF. In nucleotides, the CDR3 is TGCAGTGCTAGAGACCTAAAGGGGGCGGACAACGGGGAGCTGTTTTTT.

Many counts were recorded for this clonotype. A junction end diverges from the germline sequence, so it may reflect a read error. The rearrangement links TRBV28 to TRBJ2-7; 7 bases fit TRBD2. Germline assignment: CDR1 MDHEN and CDR2 SYDVKM. CDR3 size: 16 residues. Here the CDR3 DNA reads TGTACCAGCAAGACATTAGGGAGGGCCACAGACTACGAGCAGTACTTC. Translated, it gives CTSKTLGRATDYEQYF.